This TCR beta chain was obtained from a study of OX40 agonist ivuxolimab in advanced cancers. Study background: As their treatment, patients were administered ivuxolimab, an agonistic anti-OX40 (CD134) antibody. The eligibility criteria allowed prior anti-PD-1, anti-PD-L1 or anti-CTLA-4 therapy, and 40% had some. Study results and caveats: Nonresponders included some who also had low normalized T-cell clonal expansion.

Sequencing was performed with immunoSEQ multiplex PCR; in TCRdb, only in-frame clones are kept and a portion is missing. Here the sample spans about 46,000 clones, just over 85% being singletons. About this clone: Its antigen is unknown.

The trim removed 4 bases at V and 0 bases at J, leaving 4 bases unmatched. Germline CDR1 SGHRS, CDR2 YFSETQ. The CDR3 has 15 amino acids. The sequence was collected from an adult with an advanced solid tumor such as melanoma, head and neck, liver or kidney cancer. This sample comprised CD4+ or CD8+ T cells sorted from blood, obtained in a trial of the OX40 agonist ivuxolimab. This chain connects TRBV5-1 to TRBJ1-3, with TRBD1 identical over 7 bases. The CDR3 spells CASSAGTVSGNTIYF. The CDR3 DNA is TGCGCCAGCAGCGCCGGGACAGTCTCTGGAAACACCATATATTTT. The variable domain in full, completed from reference TRBV5-1 and TRBJ1-3, reads KAGVTQTPRYLIKTRGQQVTLSCSPISGHRSVSWYQQTPGQGLQFLFEYFSETQRNKGNFPGRFSGRQFSNSRSEMNVSTLELGDSALYLCASSAGTVSGNTIYFGEGSWLTVV.